The clone carrying this T cell receptor (beta chain) was recorded at least ten times. No antigen is known for it. The CDR3 is 16 amino acids. The germline CDR1 and CDR2 sequences are DFQATT and SNEGSKA (reference sequence). V was pared by 5 bases and J by 3 bases, with 14 bases of the junction left unmatched. The record originates from a study of neurological immune-mediated disorders. Study-level information: Among some 35 multiple sclerosis patients, around 30 were relapsing-remitting and 3 were secondary progressive. Study results and limitations: Falling below healthy controls, multiple sclerosis showed the least TCR clonal expansion, while HTLV-1-associated myelopathy showed the most.

Each TCR transcript was tagged with a 10-nucleotide random UMI during 5'RACE. MiXCR, applied by TCRdb to the 5' RACE reads, yields one record per CDR3 protein. The sample records some 78,000 distinct CDR3 sequences, less than 5.5% being singletons. Unsorted libraries were prepared from 2 million PBMCs that had been stored at -80 C. The sequencing sample was made of PBMCs. The rearrangement joins TRBV20-1 to TRBJ2-7; 9 bases align to TRBD2. The sequence derives from a young woman with multiple sclerosis. The CDR3 here is CSAARGEREAFYEQYF. The CDR3 DNA reads TGCAGTGCTGCCAGGGGGGAGCGGGAGGCGTTCTACGAGCAGTACTTC.